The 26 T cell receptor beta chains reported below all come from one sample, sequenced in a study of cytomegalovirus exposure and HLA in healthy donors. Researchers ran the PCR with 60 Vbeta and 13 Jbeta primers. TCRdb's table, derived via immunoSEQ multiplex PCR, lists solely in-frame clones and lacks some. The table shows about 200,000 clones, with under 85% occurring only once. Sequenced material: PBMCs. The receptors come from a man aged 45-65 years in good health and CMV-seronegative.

The chain's CDR3 is CASSGQHTETQYF. The CDR3 bases are TGTGCCAGTAGCGGACAGCACACGGAGACCCAGTACTTC. The rearrangement links TRBV19 to TRBJ2-5, with D perhaps TRBD1 (6 bases). Between the trimmed V and J ends, which lost 6 bases and 5 bases, there was a span of 13 bases. The CDR3 is made up of 13 amino acids. Germline V gene lookup returns CDR1 LNHDA and CDR2 SQIVND (reference sequence).

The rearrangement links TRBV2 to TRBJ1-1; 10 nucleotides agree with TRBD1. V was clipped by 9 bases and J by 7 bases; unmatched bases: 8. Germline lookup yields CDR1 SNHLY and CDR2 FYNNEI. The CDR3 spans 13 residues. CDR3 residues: CARLGTGVGEAFF. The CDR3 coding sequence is TGTGCCAGGCTGGGGACAGGGGTAGGTGAAGCTTTCTTT.

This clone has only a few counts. CDR3 in DNA: TGTGCCACCAGCATGGACAGGGGCACAGCCAAAAACATTCAGTACTTC. Translation: CATSMDRGTAKNIQYF. The chain is built from TRBV15 and TRBJ2-4; 9 nucleotides agree with TRBD1. Germline CDR1 and CDR2: LNHNV and YYDKDF (reference sequence). Trimming cost V 4 bases and J 0 bases; bases outside gene matches: 4. There are 16 residues in the CDR3.

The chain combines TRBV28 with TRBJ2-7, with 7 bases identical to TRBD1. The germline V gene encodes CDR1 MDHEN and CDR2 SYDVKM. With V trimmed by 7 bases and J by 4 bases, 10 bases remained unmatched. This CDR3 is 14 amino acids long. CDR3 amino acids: CASKGAGGKYEQYF. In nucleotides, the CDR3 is TGTGCCAGCAAGGGGGCAGGGGGAAAATACGAGCAGTACTTC.

The CDR3 loop reads CASSYLGQSNQPQHF. The CDR3 bases are TGTGCCAGCAGTTACCTGGGACAGAGTAATCAGCCCCAGCATTTT. The V call is TRBV6-6, the J call TRBJ1-5; 7 bases fit TRBD1. CDR3 length: 15 amino acids. With 2 bases clipped from V and 4 bases from J, the junction kept 5 bases outside the gene matches. CDR1 and CDR2 (germline): MNHNY, SVGAGI (reference sequence).

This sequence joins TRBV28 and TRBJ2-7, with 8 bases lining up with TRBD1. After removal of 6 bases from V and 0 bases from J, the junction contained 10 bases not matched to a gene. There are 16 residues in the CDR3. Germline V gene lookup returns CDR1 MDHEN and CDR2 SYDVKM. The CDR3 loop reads CASSRTGIESSYEQYF. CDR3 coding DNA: TGTGCCAGCAGCAGGACAGGGATCGAAAGCTCCTACGAGCAGTACTTC.

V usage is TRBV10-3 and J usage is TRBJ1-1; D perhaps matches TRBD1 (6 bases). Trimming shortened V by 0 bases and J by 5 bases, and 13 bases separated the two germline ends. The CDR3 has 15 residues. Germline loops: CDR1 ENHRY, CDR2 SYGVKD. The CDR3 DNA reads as TGTGCCATCAGTGAGTCTGGGCAGGGGTCGACTGAAGCTTTCTTT. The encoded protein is CAISESGQGSTEAFF.

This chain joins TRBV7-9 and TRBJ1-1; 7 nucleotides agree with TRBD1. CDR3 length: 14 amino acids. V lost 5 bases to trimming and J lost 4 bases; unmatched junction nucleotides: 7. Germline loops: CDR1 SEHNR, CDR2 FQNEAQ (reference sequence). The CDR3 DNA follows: TGTGCCAGCAGCCAACCGACAGGGTTCACTGAAGCTTTCTTT. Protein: CASSQPTGFTEAFF.

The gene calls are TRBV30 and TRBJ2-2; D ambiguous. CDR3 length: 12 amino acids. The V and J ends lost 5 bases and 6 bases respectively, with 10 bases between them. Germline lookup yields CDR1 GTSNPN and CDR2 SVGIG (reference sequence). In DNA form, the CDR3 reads TGTGCCTGGTGCAGTCTTGCCGGGGAGCTGTTTTTT. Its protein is CAWCSLAGELFF. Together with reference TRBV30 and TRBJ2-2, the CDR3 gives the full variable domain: SQTIHQWPATLVQPVGSPLSLECTVEGTSNPNLYWYRQAAGRGLQLLFYSVGIGQISSEVPQNLSASRPQDRQFILSSKKLLLSDSGFYLCAWCSLAGELFFGEGSRLTVL.

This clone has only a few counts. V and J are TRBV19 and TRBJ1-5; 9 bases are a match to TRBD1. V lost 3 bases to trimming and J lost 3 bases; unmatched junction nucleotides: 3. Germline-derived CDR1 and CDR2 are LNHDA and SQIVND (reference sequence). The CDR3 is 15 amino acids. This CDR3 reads CASSIDRGDNQPQHF. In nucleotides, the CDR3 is TGTGCCAGTAGTATTGACAGGGGGGACAATCAGCCCCAGCATTTT.

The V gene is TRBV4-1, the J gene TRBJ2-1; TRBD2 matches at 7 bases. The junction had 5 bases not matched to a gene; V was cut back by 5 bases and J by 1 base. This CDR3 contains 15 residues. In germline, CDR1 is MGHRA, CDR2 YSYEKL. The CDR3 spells CASSIAGISYNEQFF. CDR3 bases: TGCGCCAGCAGCATAGCGGGTATTTCCTACAATGAGCAGTTCTTC.

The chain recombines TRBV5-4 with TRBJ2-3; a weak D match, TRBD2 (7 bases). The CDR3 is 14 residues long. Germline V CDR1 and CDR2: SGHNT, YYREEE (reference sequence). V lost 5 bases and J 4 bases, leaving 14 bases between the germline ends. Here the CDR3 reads CASSGGGRSDTQYF. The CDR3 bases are TGTGCCAGCAGTGGGGGGGGGCGCTCAGATACGCAGTATTTT.

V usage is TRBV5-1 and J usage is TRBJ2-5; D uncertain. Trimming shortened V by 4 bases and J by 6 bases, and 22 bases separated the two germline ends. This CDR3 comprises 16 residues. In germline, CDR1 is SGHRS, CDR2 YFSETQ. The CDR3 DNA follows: TGCGCCAGCAGCCCACCACCTTTTGCGGAGAAAAAGACCCAGTACTTC. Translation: CASSPPPFAEKKTQYF.

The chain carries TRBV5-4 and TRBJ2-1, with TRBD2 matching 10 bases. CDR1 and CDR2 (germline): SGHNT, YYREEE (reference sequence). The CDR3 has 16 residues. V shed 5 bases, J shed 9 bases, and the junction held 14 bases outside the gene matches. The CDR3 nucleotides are TGTGCCAGCAGGGCCGGAGGGCTAGCGGGAGAACTTGAGCAGTTCTTC. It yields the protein CASRAGGLAGELEQFF. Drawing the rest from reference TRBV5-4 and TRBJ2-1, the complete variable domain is ETGVTQSPTHLIKTRGQQVTLRCSSQSGHNTVSWYQQALGQGPQFIFQYYREEENGRGNFPPRFSGLQFPNYSSELNVNALELDDSALYLCASRAGGLAGELEQFFGPGTRLTVL.

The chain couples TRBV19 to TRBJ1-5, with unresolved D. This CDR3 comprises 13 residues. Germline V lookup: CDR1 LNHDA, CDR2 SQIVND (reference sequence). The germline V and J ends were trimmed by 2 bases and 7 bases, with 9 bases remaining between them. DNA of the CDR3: TGTGCCAGTAGTATAAAGGAGGGACAGCCCCAGCATTTT. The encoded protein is CASSIKEGQPQHF.

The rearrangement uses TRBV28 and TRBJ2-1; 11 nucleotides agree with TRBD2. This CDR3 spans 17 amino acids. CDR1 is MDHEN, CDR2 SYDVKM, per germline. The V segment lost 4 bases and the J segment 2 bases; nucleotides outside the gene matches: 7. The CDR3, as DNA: TGTGCCAGCAGTTCACGACTAGCGGGACCCCCCTACAATGAGCAGTTCTTC. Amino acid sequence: CASSSRLAGPPYNEQFF.

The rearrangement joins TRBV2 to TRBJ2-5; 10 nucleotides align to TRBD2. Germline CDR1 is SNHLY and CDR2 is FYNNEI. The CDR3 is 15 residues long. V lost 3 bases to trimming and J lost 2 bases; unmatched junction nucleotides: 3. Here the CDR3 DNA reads TGTGCCAGCAGTGAGGGACTAGCGTCTCAAGAGACCCAGTACTTC. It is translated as CASSEGLASQETQYF.

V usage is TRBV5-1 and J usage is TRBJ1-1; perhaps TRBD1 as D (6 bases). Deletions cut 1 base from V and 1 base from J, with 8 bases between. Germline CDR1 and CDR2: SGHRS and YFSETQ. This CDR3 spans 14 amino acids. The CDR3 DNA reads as TGCGCCAGCAGCTTGAGGACAGAGAACACTGAAGCTTTCTTT. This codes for CASSLRTENTEAFF.

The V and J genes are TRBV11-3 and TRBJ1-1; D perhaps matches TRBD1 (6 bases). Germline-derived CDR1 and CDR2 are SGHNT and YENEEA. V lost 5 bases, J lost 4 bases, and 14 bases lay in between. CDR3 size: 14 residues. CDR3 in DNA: TGTGCCAGCAGCCCCCCCAGGGGCGGCACTGAAGCTTTCTTT. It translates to CASSPPRGGTEAFF.

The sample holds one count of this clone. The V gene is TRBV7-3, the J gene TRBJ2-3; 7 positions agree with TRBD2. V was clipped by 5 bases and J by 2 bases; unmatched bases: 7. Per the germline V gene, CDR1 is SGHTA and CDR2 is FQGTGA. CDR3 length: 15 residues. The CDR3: CASSRLSGFTDTQYF. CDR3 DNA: TGTGCCAGCAGCCGCCTTAGCGGGTTCACAGATACGCAGTATTTT.

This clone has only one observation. In DNA, the CDR3 is TGTGCCAGCAGGGATAGACAGAACTATGGCTACACCTTC. Its translation: CASRDRQNYGYTF. The chain recombines TRBV28 with TRBJ1-2; D may be TRBD1 (5 bases). V lost 6 bases, J lost 2 bases, and 10 bases lay in between. Per germline, CDR1 MDHEN and CDR2 SYDVKM. This CDR3 spans 13 amino acids.

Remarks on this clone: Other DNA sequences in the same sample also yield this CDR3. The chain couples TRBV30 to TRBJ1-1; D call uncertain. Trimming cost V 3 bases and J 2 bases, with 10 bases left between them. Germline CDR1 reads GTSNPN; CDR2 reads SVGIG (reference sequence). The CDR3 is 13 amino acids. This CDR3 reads CAWRALPNTEAFF. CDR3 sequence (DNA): TGTGCCTGGAGGGCCCTTCCTAACACTGAAGCTTTCTTT.

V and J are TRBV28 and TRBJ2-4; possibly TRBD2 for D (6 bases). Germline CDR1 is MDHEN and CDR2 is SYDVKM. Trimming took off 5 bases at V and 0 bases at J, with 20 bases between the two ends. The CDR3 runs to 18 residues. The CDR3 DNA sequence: TGTGCCAGCAGTCTACTGGGGGGATTTCGCTTAGCCAAAAACATTCAGTACTTC. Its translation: CASSLLGGFRLAKNIQYF.

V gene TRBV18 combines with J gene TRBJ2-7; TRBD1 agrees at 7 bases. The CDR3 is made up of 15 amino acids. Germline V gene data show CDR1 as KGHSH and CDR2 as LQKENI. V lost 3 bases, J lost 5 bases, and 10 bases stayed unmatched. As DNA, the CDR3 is TGTGCCAGCTCACCTCGGGGACAGTCTTACGACGAGCAGTACTTC. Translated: CASSPRGQSYDEQYF.

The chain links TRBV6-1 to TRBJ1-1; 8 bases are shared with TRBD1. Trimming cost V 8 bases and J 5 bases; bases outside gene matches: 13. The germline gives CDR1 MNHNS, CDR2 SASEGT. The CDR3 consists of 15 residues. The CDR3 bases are TGTGCCAGCGTCGCAGGGGGCTGGTTAGGTACTGAAGCTTTCTTT. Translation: CASVAGGWLGTEAFF.

This CDR3 is CASSGTSGEQYF. Written as DNA, the CDR3 is TGTGCCAGCAGCGGGACTAGTGGCGAGCAGTACTTC. The V call is TRBV11-2, the J call TRBJ2-7, with 8 bases identical to TRBD2. V shed 5 bases and J 6 bases; nucleotides not matched to a gene: 3. The CDR3 has 12 amino acids. Germline values: CDR1 SGHAT, CDR2 FQNNGV.